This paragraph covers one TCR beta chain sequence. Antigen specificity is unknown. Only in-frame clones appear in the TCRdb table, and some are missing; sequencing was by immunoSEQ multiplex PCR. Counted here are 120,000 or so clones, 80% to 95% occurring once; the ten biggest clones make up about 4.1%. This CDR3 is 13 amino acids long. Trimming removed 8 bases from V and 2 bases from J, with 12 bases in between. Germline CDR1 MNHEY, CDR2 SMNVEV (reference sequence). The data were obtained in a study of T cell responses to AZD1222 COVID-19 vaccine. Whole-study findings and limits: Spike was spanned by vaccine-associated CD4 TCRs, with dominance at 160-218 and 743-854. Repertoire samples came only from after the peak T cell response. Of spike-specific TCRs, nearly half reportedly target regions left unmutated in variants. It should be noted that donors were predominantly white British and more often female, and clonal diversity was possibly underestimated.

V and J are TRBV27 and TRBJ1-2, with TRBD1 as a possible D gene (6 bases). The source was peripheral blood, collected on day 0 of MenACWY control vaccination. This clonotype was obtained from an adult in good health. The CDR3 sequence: CASGRQGNYGYTF. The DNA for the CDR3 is TGTGCCAGCGGAAGGCAGGGGAACTATGGCTACACCTTC.